This TCR beta chain was sequenced during a study of OX40 agonist ivuxolimab in advanced cancers. The overall study: Under the entry rules, prior anti-PD-1, anti-PD-L1 or anti-CTLA-4 therapy was allowed, and roughly 39% had some. Three patients had partial responses: one hepatocellular carcinoma, two cutaneous melanoma. Study conclusions and caveats: Antigen specificity remained undetermined for the expanded peripheral T cells. Clonal expansion by week 6 occurred in CD4+ and CD8+ blood T cells (at 0.1 to 3.0 mg/kg).

The CDR3 loop spans 16 amino acids. J was trimmed by 1 base and V by 4 bases; bases with no gene match: 7. CDR1 and CDR2 from the germline V gene are SGHNT and YYREEE (reference sequence). For this clone: Its target is unknown.

Some clones are missing from TCRdb's copy, which holds only in-frame ones; the method was immunoSEQ multiplex PCR. Among some 70,000 clones listed, 75% to 90% were seen once. The receptor comes from an adult with an advanced solid tumor such as melanoma, head and neck, liver or kidney cancer. The sample in question was CD4+ or CD8+ T cells sorted from blood, obtained in a trial of the OX40 agonist ivuxolimab. The chain is built from TRBV5-4 and TRBJ1-1; 10 bases line up with TRBD1. Written as DNA, the CDR3 is TGTGCCAGCAGCCCGCCGGGGACAGGGGCGAACACTGAAGCTTTCTTT. Protein product: CASSPPGTGANTEAFF.